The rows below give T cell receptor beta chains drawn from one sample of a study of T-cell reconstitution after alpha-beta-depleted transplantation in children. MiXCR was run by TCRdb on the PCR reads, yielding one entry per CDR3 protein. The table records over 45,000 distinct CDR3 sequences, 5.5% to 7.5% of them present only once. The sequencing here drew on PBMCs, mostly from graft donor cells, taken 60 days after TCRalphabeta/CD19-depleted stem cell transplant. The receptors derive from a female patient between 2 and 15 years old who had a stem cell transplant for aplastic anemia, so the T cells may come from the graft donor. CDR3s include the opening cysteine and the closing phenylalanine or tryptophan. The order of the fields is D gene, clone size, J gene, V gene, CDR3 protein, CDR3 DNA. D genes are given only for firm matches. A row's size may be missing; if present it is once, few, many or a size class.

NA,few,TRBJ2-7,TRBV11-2,CASSPRGAYEQYF,TGTGCCAGCAGCCCCCGGGGGGCGTACGAGCAGTACTTC
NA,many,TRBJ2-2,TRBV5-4,CASSLGGTGELFF,TGTGCCAGCAGCTTGGGCGGCACCGGGGAGCTGTTTTTT
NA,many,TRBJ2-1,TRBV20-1,CSARVGLADLGFF,TGCAGTGCTAGAGTGGGTCTAGCAGATCTGGGGTTCTTC
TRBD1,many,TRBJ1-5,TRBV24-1,CATSHSGTGNQPQHF,TGTGCCACCAGTCATTCCGGGACAGGGAACCAGCCCCAGCATTTT
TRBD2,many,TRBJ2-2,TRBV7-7,CASSPASGNTGELFF,TGTGCTAGCAGCCCAGCTAGCGGCAACACCGGGGAGCTGTTTTTT
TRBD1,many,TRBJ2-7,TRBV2,CASSRPGTDYEQYF,TGTGCCAGCAGCAGACCCGGGACAGACTACGAGCAGTACTTC
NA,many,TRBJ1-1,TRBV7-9,CASSSPLSGMREAFF,TGTGCCAGCAGCAGCCCTCTATCAGGGATGCGTGAAGCTTTCTTT
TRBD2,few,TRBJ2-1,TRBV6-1,CASRGREAINGQFF,TGTGCCAGCAGAGGGCGGGAGGCCATTAATGGGCAGTTCTTC
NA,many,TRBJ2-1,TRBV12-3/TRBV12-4,CASSGGQPYNEQFF,TGTGCCAGCAGCGGGGGACAGCCCTACAATGAGCAGTTCTTC
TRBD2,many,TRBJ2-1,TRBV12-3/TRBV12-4,CASSYASGGLYSYNEQFF,TGTGCCAGCAGTTATGCTAGCGGGGGCCTTTACTCCTACAATGAGCAGTTCTTC
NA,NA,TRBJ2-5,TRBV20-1,CSARRSWAPRETQYF,TGCAGTGCTAGAAGATCGTGGGCGCCACGGGAGACCCAGTACTTC
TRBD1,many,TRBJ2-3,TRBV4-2,CASSRDRETDTQYF,TGTGCCAGCAGCCGGGACAGGGAGACAGATACGCAGTATTTT
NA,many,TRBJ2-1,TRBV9,CASSATGTDNNEQFF,TGTGCCAGCAGCGCGACAGGAACCGATAACAATGAGCAGTTCTTC
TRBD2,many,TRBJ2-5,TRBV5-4,CASRRNTIAGGRYLETQYF,TGTGCCAGCAGGAGGAATACTATAGCGGGAGGGCGGTATTTGGAGACCCAGTACTTC
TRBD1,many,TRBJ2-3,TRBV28,CASRLGTGPTDTQYF,TGTGCCAGCCGTTTGGGGACAGGACCCACAGATACGCAGTATTTT
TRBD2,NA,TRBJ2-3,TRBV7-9,CASSPSGLALTDTQYF,TGTGCCAGCAGCCCCTCTGGACTAGCCCTCACAGATACGCAGTATTTT
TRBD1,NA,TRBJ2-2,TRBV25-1,CASSATGTGNTGELFF,TGTGCCAGCAGTGCGACCGGGACAGGGAATACCGGGGAGCTGTTTTTT
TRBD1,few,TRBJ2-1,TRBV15,CATSRPNRGPFYNEQFF,TGTGCCACCAGCAGACCCAATAGGGGGCCTTTCTACAATGAGCAGTTCTTC
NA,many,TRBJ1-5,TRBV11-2,CASSSQNQGQPQHF,TGTGCCAGCAGCTCCCAGAACCAGGGACAGCCCCAGCATTTT
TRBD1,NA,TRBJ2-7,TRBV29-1,CSVEDHGDRGYEQYF,TGCAGCGTTGAAGATCACGGAGACAGGGGATACGAGCAGTACTTC
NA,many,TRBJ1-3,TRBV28,CASSSLPNSGNTIYF,TGTGCCAGCAGTTCCCTTCCGAACTCTGGAAACACCATATATTTT
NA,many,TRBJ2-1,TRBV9,CASSVVPGEREQFF,TGTGCCAGCAGCGTAGTACCAGGAGAAAGGGAGCAGTTCTTC
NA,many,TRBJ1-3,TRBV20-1,CSARDIGGGNTIYF,TGCAGTGCTAGAGATATCGGGGGCGGAAACACCATATATTTT
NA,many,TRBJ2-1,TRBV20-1,CSARDNEQFF,TGCAGTGCTAGGGACAACGAGCAGTTCTTC
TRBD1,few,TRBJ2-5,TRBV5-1,CASSLGTGPQETQYF,TGCGCCAGCAGCTTGGGGACAGGGCCCCAAGAGACCCAGTACTTC
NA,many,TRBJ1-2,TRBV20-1,CSAPDGFLGYTF,TGCAGTGCTCCGGACGGATTTTTGGGCTACACCTTC
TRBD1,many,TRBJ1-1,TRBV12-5,CASGGQGWGTEAFF,TGTGCTAGTGGTGGACAGGGTTGGGGTACTGAAGCTTTCTTT
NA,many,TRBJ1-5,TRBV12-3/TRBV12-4,CASSRQGTENQPQHF,TGTGCCAGCAGTCGACAAGGGACGGAGAATCAGCCCCAGCATTTT
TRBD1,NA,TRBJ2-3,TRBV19,CASSTVGQGLSDTQYF,TGTGCCAGTAGCACCGTGGGACAGGGGTTATCAGATACGCAGTATTTT
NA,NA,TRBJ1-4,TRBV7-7,CASSLGRHNEKLFF,TGTGCCAGCAGCTTAGGCAGACATAATGAAAAACTGTTTTTT
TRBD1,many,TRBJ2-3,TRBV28,CASSFPSTPRDRGTDTQYF,TGTGCCAGCAGTTTTCCTAGTACCCCCCGGGACAGGGGCACAGATACGCAGTATTTT
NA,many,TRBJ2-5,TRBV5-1,CASSPGPTETQYF,TGCGCCAGCAGCCCCGGGCCTACGGAGACCCAGTACTTC
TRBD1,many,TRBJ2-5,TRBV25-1,CASSESGTGAQETQYF,TGTGCCAGCAGTGAATCAGGGACAGGGGCCCAAGAGACCCAGTACTTC
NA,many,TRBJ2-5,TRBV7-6,CASSLDWGETQYF,TGTGCCAGCAGCTTAGACTGGGGAGAGACCCAGTACTTC
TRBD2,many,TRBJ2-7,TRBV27,CASSLLRTSESFFEQYF,TGTGCCAGCAGTCTCCTCCGGACTAGCGAGAGTTTCTTCGAGCAGTACTTC
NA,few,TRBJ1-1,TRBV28,CASSLEGVSWIPEAFF,TGTGCCAGCAGTTTGGAGGGGGTCTCTTGGATCCCTGAAGCTTTCTTT
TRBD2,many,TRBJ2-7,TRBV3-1,CASSQVLLAGGNEQYF,TGTGCCAGCAGCCAAGTCCTACTAGCGGGAGGAAACGAGCAGTACTTC
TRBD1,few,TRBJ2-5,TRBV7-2,CASSSKPGQVMWTQYF,TGTGCCAGCAGCTCGAAGCCGGGACAGGTTATGTGGACCCAGTACTTC
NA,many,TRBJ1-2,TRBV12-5,CASATQTNYGYTF,TGTGCTAGTGCCACCCAGACTAACTATGGCTACACCTTC
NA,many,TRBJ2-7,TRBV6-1,CASSEVEAFGVYYEQYF,TGTGCCAGCAGTGAAGTCGAGGCCTTCGGGGTTTACTACGAGCAGTACTTC